This T cell receptor beta chain was recovered during a study of CD8 T cells in ankylosing spondylitis. Study findings and constraints: Ankylosing spondylitis blood appeared to carry a characteristic TCR beta motif of roughly eight highly homologous variants. Disease-linked clones had a CD8+ phenotype and relatively low frequency in peripheral blood.

Scientists made TCR beta libraries using quantitative 5'-RACE with molecular barcodes. MiXCR, applied by TCRdb to the 5' RACE reads, yields one record per CDR3 protein. In the table there are under 950,000 distinct CDR3 sequences, 15% to 20% of which are singletons. About this clonotype itself: Its antigen is currently unknown.

Per the germline V gene, CDR1 is SGHDT and CDR2 is YYEEEE. The CDR3 runs 14 residues. Trimming shortened V by 1 base and J by 4 bases, and 9 bases separated the two germline ends. V gene TRBV5-6 combines with J gene TRBJ2-1; D is ambiguous. Sample: blood, either unsorted or a sorted T cell fraction (not recorded which). The origin of this receptor is a male donor with ankylosing spondylitis. Here the CDR3 DNA reads TGTGCCAGCAGCTTGTGGGTCGGGTACAATGAGCAGTTCTTC. Its protein is CASSLWVGYNEQFF. Using reference TRBV5-6 and TRBJ2-1 for the parts outside the CDR3, the full variable domain is DAGVTQSPTHLIKTRGQQVTLRCSPKSGHDTVSWYQQALGQGPQFIFQYYEEEERQRGNFPDRFSGHQFPNYSSELNVNALLLGDSALYLCASSLWVGYNEQFFGPGTRLTVL.